The sequence of this TCR beta chain was determined in a study of blood T cell repertoires in COVID-19 (TCRdb year 2020). In the study overall: Collaborator samples came from the United States, Italy and Spain and covered acute and convalescent phases of COVID-19. Deeply sampled blood TCRbeta repertoires from subjects exposed to, actively infected with, or recovered from COVID-19 were included in the dataset. The prospective study material was composed of cDNA or gDNA derived from T cells, B-cell-depleted T cells, or PBMCs. Sample metadata almost always included a de-identified subject ID, COVID-19 status, age in years and sex. The samples were drawn from two sources: the first 160 participants of the ongoing ImmuneRACE study, and 1,200 or so subjects contributed by 6 global collaborators. A freely available public database, intended as a resource for researchers studying the immune response to SARS-CoV-2, is where the repertoires were released. Where available, HLA class I and class II types were obtained from metadata supplied by the sample provider rather than from assay-based typing.

In the prospective study, participants were about 18 to 95 years old, resided in fewer than 25 geographic areas of the United States, and were enrolled through a virtual design. In the prospective study, participants were assigned to cohorts based on the clinical history participants reported in a screening survey and a study questionnaire. Mobile phlebotomists in the prospective study collected whole blood, serum and a nasopharyngeal or oropharyngeal swab from every participant. Over an approximately 2-month period, participants in the prospective study had the option of providing additional blood draws and questionnaires. Prospective study blood samples were shipped either frozen or at room temperature before DNA extraction. V is shortened by 5 bases, J by 5 bases, and the region joining them spans 12 bases. Including cysteine and phenylalanine, the CDR3 has 14 amino acids. The only DNA kept is the CDR3, 42 bases in frame from the first base. For CDR1 and CDR2, the germline V gene lists SNHLY and FYNNEI.

General study outcomes and caveats: The amount of clinical and demographic metadata varied by source and participant and was provided uncurated.

Comment on this clone: It lacks a known antigen. Base quality data are lacking; no much larger clone is found one base away.

TCRbeta CDR3 regions were amplified from genomic DNA using the immunoSEQ Assay, a bias-controlled multiplex PCR. The published analysis was carried out like this. The number of nucleated cells in each sample was estimated by amplification of reference gene primers within the assay. To quantify the absolute abundance of each unique TCRbeta CDR3 rearrangement, sequence reads were collapsed and filtered. For each sample, productive Simpson clonality was calculated as the square root of Simpson's diversity index over productive rearrangements. This is the immuneACCESS table as TCRdb keeps it, with only in-frame sequences that have V and J called. A part of the clones is gone; compared with another copy, unresolved V genes explain less than half, and the rest is unexplained. D and trimming were read from the DNA, whereas the V and J calls and clone size are those reported in that table. Here the sample has 220,000 or so clones; around 88% occur a single time. About 15% of the sample is taken by the ten largest.

The chain employs TRBV2 and TRBJ2-2, and perhaps TRBD1 as D gene, on 5 matching bases. The TCR sequence derives from a woman aged 45-59 years with acute COVID-19. Input material: PBMCs or T cells enriched from blood (not recorded which). The nucleotide sequence is given as TGTGCCAGCAGTACCAGGGTGGGGACCGGGGAGCTGTTTTTT. This codes for CASSTRVGTGELFF.